This T cell receptor beta chain was retrieved from a study of blood T cell repertoires in COVID-19. About the study: The analysed material was cDNA or gDNA that came from T cells, B-cell-depleted T cells, or PBMCs.

A case of COVID-19 had been met by exposed participants within 2 weeks before study entry. Authors' processing steps: By means of reference gene primer amplification, nucleated cell counts were estimated. Sequenced by immunoSEQ multiplex PCR; TCRdb stores in-frame clones only, minus some. V, J and clone size are taken as reported in that table, and D and trimming were inferred from the DNA itself. The table shows about 150,000 clones, with over 70% occurring only once. This clonotype was obtained from a man between 70 and 80 years old who had been exposed to COVID-19. Material for sequencing was PBMCs or T cells enriched from blood (not recorded which).

Written as DNA, the CDR3 is TGTGCCAGCAGGGCCGGGACAGGGGGGGAAAAACTGTTTTTT. Translation gives CASRAGTGGEKLFF. The chain is built from TRBV28 and TRBJ1-4, with 11 bases lining up with TRBD1. The CDR3 contains 14 residues. V shed 6 bases and J 8 bases; nucleotides not matched to a gene: 5. Germline V CDR1 and CDR2: MDHEN, SYDVKM.